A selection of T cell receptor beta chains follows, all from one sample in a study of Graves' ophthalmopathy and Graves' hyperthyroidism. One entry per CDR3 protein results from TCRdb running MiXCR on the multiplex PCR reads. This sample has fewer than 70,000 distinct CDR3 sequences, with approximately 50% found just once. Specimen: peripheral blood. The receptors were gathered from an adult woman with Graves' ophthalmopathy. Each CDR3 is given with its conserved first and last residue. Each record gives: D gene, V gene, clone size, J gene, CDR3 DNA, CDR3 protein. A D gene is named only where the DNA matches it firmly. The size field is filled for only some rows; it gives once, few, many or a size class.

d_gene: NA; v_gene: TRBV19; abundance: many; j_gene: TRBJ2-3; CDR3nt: TGTGCCAGTAGTATCGCGGAGGCCGGGGATACGCAGTATTTT; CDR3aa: CASSIAEAGDTQYF
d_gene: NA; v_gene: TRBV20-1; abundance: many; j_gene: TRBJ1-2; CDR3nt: TGCAGTGCTTCCCCGGCGCCGGGGTTCTATGGCTACACCTTC; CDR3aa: CSASPAPGFYGYTF
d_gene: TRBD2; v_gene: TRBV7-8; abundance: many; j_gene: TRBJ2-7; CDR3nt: TGTGCCAGCAGCAGGGGACTAGCGGGAGTTCGAGGATACGAGCAGTACTTC; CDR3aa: CASSRGLAGVRGYEQYF
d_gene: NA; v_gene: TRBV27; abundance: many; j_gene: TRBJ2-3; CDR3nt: TGTGCCAGCAGCCTAAATGGAGATACGCAGTATTTT; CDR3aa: CASSLNGDTQYF
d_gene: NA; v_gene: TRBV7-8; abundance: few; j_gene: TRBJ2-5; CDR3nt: TGTGCCAGCAGCAGAGGGGCCCAGTACTTC; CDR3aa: CASSRGAQYF
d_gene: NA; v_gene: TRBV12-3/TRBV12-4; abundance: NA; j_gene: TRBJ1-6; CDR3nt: TGTGCCAGCACCCCTGGACCGTCATTCAATTCACCCCTCCACTTT; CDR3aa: CASTPGPSFNSPLHF
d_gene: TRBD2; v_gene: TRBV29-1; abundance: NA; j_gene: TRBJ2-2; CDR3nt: TGCAGCGCGACTAGCGGGTTCGGGGAGCTGTTTTTT; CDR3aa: CSATSGFGELFF
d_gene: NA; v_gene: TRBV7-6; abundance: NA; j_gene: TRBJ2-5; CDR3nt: TGTGCCAGCAGCTTAGTGGGCAGAGGCGAGACCCAGTACTTC; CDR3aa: CASSLVGRGETQYF
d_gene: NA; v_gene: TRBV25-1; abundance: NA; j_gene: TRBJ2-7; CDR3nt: TGTGCCAGCTCTAGAATAGAAGATTCCTACGAGCAGTACTTC; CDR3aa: CASSRIEDSYEQYF
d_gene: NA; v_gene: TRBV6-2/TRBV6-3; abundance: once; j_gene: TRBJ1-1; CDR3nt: TGTGCCAGCAGTGTGGCGGCTTACACTGAAGCTTTCTTT; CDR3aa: CASSVAAYTEAFF
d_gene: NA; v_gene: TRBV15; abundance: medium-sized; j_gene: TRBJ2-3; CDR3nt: TGTGCCACCAGCAGAGAGGACTTCACAGATACGCAGTATTTT; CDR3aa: CATSREDFTDTQYF
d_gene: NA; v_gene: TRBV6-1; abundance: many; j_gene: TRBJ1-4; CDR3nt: TGTGCCAGCACCCGAGGGGGGGGTGGTGAAAAACTGTTTTTT; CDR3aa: CASTRGGGGEKLFF
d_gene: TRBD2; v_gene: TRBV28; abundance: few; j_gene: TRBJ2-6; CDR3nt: TGTGCCAGCAGTTTGACTAGCGGGATCTCTGGGGCCAACGTCCTGACTTTC; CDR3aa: CASSLTSGISGANVLTF
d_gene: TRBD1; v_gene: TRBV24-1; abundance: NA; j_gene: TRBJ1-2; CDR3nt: TGTGCCACCCGCGGGACAGGGGAAGGCTACACCTTC; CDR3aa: CATRGTGEGYTF
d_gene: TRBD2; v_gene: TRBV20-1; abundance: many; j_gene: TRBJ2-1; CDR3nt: TGCAGTGAAAGAGGGTCTAGCGGGAGCTCCTACAATGAGCAGTTCTTC; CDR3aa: CSERGSSGSSYNEQFF
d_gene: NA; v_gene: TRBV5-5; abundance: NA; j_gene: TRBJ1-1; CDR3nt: TGCGCCAGCAGCTTGGCAGGGTCGTACACTGAAGCTTTCTTT; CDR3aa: CASSLAGSYTEAFF
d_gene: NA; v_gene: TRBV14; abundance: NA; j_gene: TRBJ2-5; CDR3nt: TGTGCCAGCAGCCGTCTAGGACAGTACTTC; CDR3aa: CASSRLGQYF
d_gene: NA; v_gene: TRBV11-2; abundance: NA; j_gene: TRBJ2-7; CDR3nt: TGTGCCAGCAGCTTAGGAGCTAGCTACGAGCAGTACTTC; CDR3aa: CASSLGASYEQYF
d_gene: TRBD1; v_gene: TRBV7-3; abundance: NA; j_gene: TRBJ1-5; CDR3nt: TGTGCCAGCAGCTTAACGGGACAGGGGGCTAATCAGCCCCAGCATTTT; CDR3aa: CASSLTGQGANQPQHF
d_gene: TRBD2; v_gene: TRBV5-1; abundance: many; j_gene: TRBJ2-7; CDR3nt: TGCGCCAGCAGCTTCGACGCTGGCGGGAGGACCTCCTACGAGCAGTACTTC; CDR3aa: CASSFDAGGRTSYEQYF
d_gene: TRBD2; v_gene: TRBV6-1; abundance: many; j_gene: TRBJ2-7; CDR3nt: TGTGCCAGCAGTGAAGCAGCGGGAGGCTCCTACGAGCAGTACTTC; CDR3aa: CASSEAAGGSYEQYF
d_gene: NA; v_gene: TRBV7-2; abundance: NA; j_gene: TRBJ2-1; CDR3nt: TGTGCCAGCAGCTTTGGGGGGCACACAGATACGCAGTTCTTC; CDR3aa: CASSFGGHTDTQFF
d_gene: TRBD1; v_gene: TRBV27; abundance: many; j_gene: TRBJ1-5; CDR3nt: TGTGCCAGCCGGACAGGGGGCGGTCAGCCCCAGCATTTT; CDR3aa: CASRTGGGQPQHF
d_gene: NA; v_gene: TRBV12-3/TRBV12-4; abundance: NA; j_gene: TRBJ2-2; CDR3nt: TGTGCCAGCAGTCCCAGGCAGTATTCCGGGGAGCTGTTTTTT; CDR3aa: CASSPRQYSGELFF
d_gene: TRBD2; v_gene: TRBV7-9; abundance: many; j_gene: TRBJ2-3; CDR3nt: TGTGCCAGCACCCCTGGGGGAGGGGGCACAGATACGCAGTATTTT; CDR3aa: CASTPGGGGTDTQYF
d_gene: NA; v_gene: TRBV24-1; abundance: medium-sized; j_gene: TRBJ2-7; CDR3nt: TGTGCCACCAGGGAGAGAGAGCAGTACTTC; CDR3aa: CATREREQYF
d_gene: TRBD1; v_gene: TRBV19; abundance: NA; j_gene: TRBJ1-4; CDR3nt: TGTGCCAGTAGTGTTTCACAGGGGGTTGGCACTAATGAAAAACTGTTTTTT; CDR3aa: CASSVSQGVGTNEKLFF